This TCR beta chain was documented in a study of T-cell reconstitution after alpha-beta-depleted transplantation in children. V was pared by 3 bases and J by 3 bases, with 5 bases of the junction left unmatched. This CDR3 spans 16 amino acids. Per germline, CDR1 SGHRS and CDR2 YFSETQ. Unique molecular identifiers were built into the TCRbeta library. TCRdb itself ran the PCR reads through MiXCR, one entry per CDR3 protein. The sample consists of 200,000 to 250,000 distinct CDR3 sequences, roughly 25% of them appearing once. The sequencing here drew on PBMCs, taken before TCRalphabeta/CD19-depleted stem cell transplant. J is TRBJ2-7 and V is TRBV5-1, with 14 bases aligning to TRBD2. The sequence derives from a girl aged 2 to 9 with Fanconi anemia, due to receive a stem cell transplant. CDR3 sequence (DNA): TGCGCCAGCAGCTCCGGGACTAGCGGGGGAGTCTACGAGCAGTACTTC. This codes for CASSSGTSGGVYEQYF.